The T cell receptor beta chain described here comes from a study of lymphopenia after photon versus proton radiotherapy. TCRdb's copy holds only in-frame clones and misses some; the assay was immunoSEQ multiplex PCR. Of 6,000 to 9,000 clones listed, 85% to 95% are singletons. This CDR3 has 17 residues. CDR1 LNHDA and CDR2 SQIVND come from the germline V gene (reference sequence). V was shortened by 6 bases and J by 0 bases, with 20 bases between the two germline ends. This chain uses TRBV19 with TRBJ1-2; D is perhaps TRBD1 (5 bases). The sequence derives from a woman aged 45 to 65 with cholangiocarcinoma. The material was peripheral blood, obtained from a patient treated with photon-based radiotherapy. The CDR3 DNA follows: TGTGCCAGTAGCCTGATCCAGGGTAATAGGGCTAACTATGGCTACACCTTC. The encoded protein is CASSLIQGNRANYGYTF.